One T cell receptor beta chain is described in this entry. The data derive from a study of shared clonotypes between healthy human individuals. Adult Caucasians living in Nashville, Tennessee made up all of the donors. Genomic DNA from each subset was divided evenly over several immunoSEQ plates. Measured with immunoSEQ multiplex PCR; TCRdb has only the in-frame clones, and not every one. The sample gives fewer than 3 million clones, 85% to 95% of which show up once; around 0.4% is in the top ten. Trimming stripped 0 bases from V and 1 base from J, with 10 bases between. Germline CDR1 is SGHNT and CDR2 is YYREEE (reference sequence). The CDR3 contains 16 residues.

The receptor was derived from a man younger than 35 in good health. Some clones in this sample may be carry-over from other donors' samples. This chain connects TRBV5-4 to TRBJ2-2, with D unresolved. The sequenced material came from naive CD4+ T cells from PBMCs. Subset specified: CD45RA+ positively selected. The CDR3 DNA sequence: TGTGCCAGCAGCTTGGTTCGCAGACAGAACACCGGGGAGCTGTTTTTT. Translated, it gives CASSLVRRQNTGELFF.